Presented here are 30 T cell receptor beta chains from one specimen sequenced in a study of glioma-infiltrating T cells. TCR alpha and beta CDR3 regions were amplified from RNA using iRepertoire nested multiplex PCR. TCRdb fed the multiplex PCR reads into MiXCR, producing one record per CDR3 protein. The sample lists about 94,000 distinct CDR3 sequences, 23% seen once, with roughly 6.7% in the top ten. What was sequenced was glioma tissue, nonneoplastic brain tissue, or PBMCs (not recorded which). These receptor sequences come from a human donor with low-grade glioma or glioblastoma, undergoing nonglioma brain surgery, or in good health (not recorded which).

This clonotype has ten or more counts. The V gene is TRBV6-1, the J gene TRBJ1-6, with D maybe TRBD1 (5 bases). There are 16 residues in the CDR3. Trimming stripped 3 bases from V and 6 bases from J, with 15 bases between. Germline CDR1 reads MNHNS; CDR2 reads SASEGT. Here the CDR3 reads CASSDLWGRPNSPLHF. The CDR3, as DNA: TGTGCCAGCAGTGACCTTTGGGGCCGACCTAATTCACCCCTCCACTTT.

This clonotype was seen ten or more times. The chain has TRBV20-1 and TRBJ2-7; TRBD2 agrees at 13 bases. The CDR3 extends over 16 amino acids. V trimming: 0 bases; J trimming: 2 bases; junction bases outside the gene matches: 4. Germline V gene lookup returns CDR1 DFQATT and CDR2 SNEGSKA (reference sequence). The CDR3 bases are TGCAGTGCTAGAGATCCCGGGACTAGCGGGGCCTACGAGCAGTACTTC. This sequence encodes CSARDPGTSGAYEQYF.

Here the CDR3 reads CASSQDRGSWIEQFF. CDR3 in DNA: TGTGCCAGCAGCCAAGATAGGGGTAGCTGGATTGAGCAGTTCTTC. The chain employs TRBV3-1 and TRBJ2-1, with TRBD1 as a possible D gene (5 bases). CDR1 LGHDT and CDR2 YNNKEL come from the germline V gene (reference sequence). V lost 0 bases and J lost 9, with 15 bases in between. The CDR3 covers 15 residues.

Regarding this clonotype: A read error is possible here, since a much larger clone lies one base away. The CDR3 DNA reads TGTGCCAGCAGCCGACAGGGAGGGGAAAAGACCGAGTACTTC. Translating gives CASSRQGGEKTEYF. The rearrangement links TRBV14 to TRBJ2-5; perhaps D is TRBD1 or TRBD2 (7 bases each). The germline CDR1 and CDR2 sequences are SGHDN and FVKESK. This CDR3 has 14 amino acids. Using reference TRBV14 and TRBJ2-5 for the parts outside the CDR3, the full variable domain is EAGVTQFPSHSVIEKGQTVTLRCDPISGHDNLYWYRRVMGKEIKFLLHFVKESKQDESGMPNNRFLAERTGGTYSTLKVQPAELEDSGVYFCASSRQGGEKTEYFGPGTRLLVL.

The sample holds many counts of this clonotype. The V and J genes are TRBV2 and TRBJ2-1; D uncertain. Germline CDR1 and CDR2: SNHLY and FYNNEI. The CDR3 extends over 14 amino acids. V was clipped by 2 bases and J by 1 base, with 6 bases between them. The CDR3 loop reads CASSEYGSYNEQFF. The DNA of the CDR3 is TGTGCCAGCAGTGAATATGGGTCCTACAATGAGCAGTTCTTC.

V is TRBV27 and J is TRBJ2-3, with D maybe TRBD2 (6 bases). V was trimmed by 4 bases and J by 0 bases, leaving 17 bases between them. Germline V lookup: CDR1 MNHEY, CDR2 SMNVEV (reference sequence). This CDR3 is 17 amino acids long. In DNA form, the CDR3 reads TGTGCCAGCAGTTCATCGCGGGGCAGTCCGAGCACAGATACGCAGTATTTT. Residues: CASSSSRGSPSTDTQYF.

This clonotype has a handful of counts. The chain combines TRBV4-2 with TRBJ2-6, with D possibly being TRBD1 or TRBD2 (6 bases each). V was clipped by 1 base and J by 0 bases, with 13 bases between them. Germline loops: CDR1 LGHNA, CDR2 YNFKEQ. The CDR3 has 18 residues. CDR3 region: CASSQVEGGVSGANVLTF. The CDR3 nucleotides read TGTGCCAGCAGCCAAGTTGAGGGGGGAGTCTCTGGGGCCAACGTCCTGACTTTC.

The chain combines TRBV9 with TRBJ2-5, with 9 nucleotides matching TRBD1. The J segment lost 2 bases and the V segment lost 0 bases, leaving 8 bases of the junction unmatched. Germline V CDR1 and CDR2: SGDLS, YYNGEE. The CDR3 contains 17 residues. The CDR3 coding sequence is TGTGCCAGCAGCGTAGCATTACAGGGGGCAGATCAAGAGACCCAGTACTTC. Translating it yields CASSVALQGADQETQYF.

Many counts were recorded for this clonotype. V gene TRBV7-9 combines with J gene TRBJ2-7; 8 positions agree with TRBD1. The CDR3 has 15 amino acids. Germline CDR1 and CDR2: SEHNR and FQNEAQ (reference sequence). V was clipped by 5 bases and J by 4 bases; unmatched bases: 10. CDR3 DNA: TGTGCCAGCAGCCGGCAGGGGGCTGGGGGATACGAGCAGTACTTC. Translated, it gives CASSRQGAGGYEQYF.

This clonotype was found many times. The rearrangement links TRBV18 to TRBJ1-5, with D perhaps TRBD1 (5 bases). Germline assignment: CDR1 KGHSH and CDR2 LQKENI. This CDR3 comprises 15 residues. V was clipped by 3 bases and J by 4 bases, with 13 bases between them. Here the CDR3 reads CASSPGRDGNQPQHF. For the CDR3, the DNA is TGTGCCAGCTCACCCGGCAGGGACGGAAATCAGCCCCAGCATTTT.

This clonotype was counted at least ten times. V usage is TRBV27 and J usage is TRBJ1-1, with D possibly TRBD1 on 6 matching bases. Trimming cost V 5 bases and J 1 base, with 17 bases left between them. Germline values: CDR1 MNHEY, CDR2 SMNVEV (reference sequence). This CDR3 has 16 residues. This CDR3 reads CASSPDTGTKNTEAFF. DNA of the CDR3: TGTGCCAGCAGTCCCGACACCGGGACAAAGAACACTGAAGCTTTCTTT.

V usage is TRBV29-1 and J usage is TRBJ2-3; 9 bases are shared with TRBD1. This CDR3 is built from 15 residues. Trimming cost V 7 bases and J 2 bases; bases outside gene matches: 10. The germline V gene has CDR1 SQVTM and CDR2 ANQGSEA. CDR3 sequence reads: CSATPGTGTTDTQYF. The DNA of the CDR3 is TGCAGCGCAACACCCGGGACAGGGACCACAGATACGCAGTATTTT.

As concerns this clonotype: A much larger clonotype is one base distant, so this may be a read error. It is likely a read error, because the conserved phenylalanine at the end of the CDR3 is missing. The V and J genes are TRBV29-1 and TRBJ1-1; D unresolved. Germline CDR1 reads SQVTM; CDR2 reads ANQGSEA. V lost 4 bases, J lost 0 bases, and 9 bases lay in between. The CDR3 totals 13 residues. CDR3 loop: CSVGPQMNTEAFL. DNA for the CDR3: TGCAGCGTTGGACCGCAGATGAACACTGAAGCTTTCCTT.

There are many counts of this clonotype. The rearrangement uses TRBV6-1 and TRBJ2-2; D unresolved. In germline, CDR1 is MNHNS, CDR2 SASEGT. The CDR3 sequence is 14 residues long. The ends were cut back, 2 bases at V and 9 bases at J, with 13 bases in the middle. The CDR3 loop reads CASSERTEERELFF. The DNA for the CDR3 is TGTGCCAGCAGTGAACGGACGGAAGAAAGGGAGCTGTTTTTT.

Note on this clonotype: Germline and junction disagree at one end, which may indicate a read error. The chain carries TRBV6-1 and TRBJ1-6, with 9 bases that match TRBD1. CDR1 and CDR2 from the germline V gene are MNHNS and SASEGT. This CDR3 has 15 residues. The CDR3 DNA reads as TGCGCCGGCAGTAGTGGGACAGGGCGGAATTCACCCCTCCACTTT. The encoded protein is CAGSSGTGRNSPLHF.

This clonotype was counted many times. The rearrangement uses TRBV9 and TRBJ1-1; D ambiguous. This CDR3 is built from 14 residues. The V end was cut by 3 bases, the J end by 4 bases, with 13 bases between. Germline CDR1 reads SGDLS; CDR2 reads YYNGEE. CDR3 region: CASSAWGRVTEAFF. CDR3 DNA: TGTGCCAGCAGCGCGTGGGGTCGCGTCACTGAAGCTTTCTTT. The whole variable domain, filled in from reference TRBV9 and TRBJ1-1, reads DSGVTQTPKHLITATGQRVTLRCSPRSGDLSVYWYQQSLDQGLQFLIQYYNGEERAKGNILERFSAQQFPDLHSELNLSSLELGDSALYFCASSAWGRVTEAFFGQGTRLTVV.

A word on this clonotype: An end of the junction differs from the germline gene, which may be a read error. The chain recombines TRBV29-1 with TRBJ2-3, with 8 positions matching TRBD2. In germline, CDR1 is SQVTM, CDR2 ANQGSEA. This CDR3 comprises 14 residues. The CDR3 DNA follows: TGCAGCGTAGAAGGCGGGGGGAACACAGATACGCAGTATTTT. Encoded protein: CSVEGGGNTDTQYF.

This clonotype has just a few counts. V gene TRBV7-9 combines with J gene TRBJ1-4, with D perhaps TRBD1 (6 bases). The CDR3 loop spans 14 amino acids. CDR1 SEHNR and CDR2 FQNEAQ come from the germline V gene (reference sequence). V gave up 2 bases and J gave up 3 bases, with 7 bases separating them. The CDR3 spells CASSLSGANEKLFF. Written as DNA, the CDR3 is TGTGCCAGCAGCTTATCAGGGGCTAATGAAAAACTGTTTTTT.

This clonotype was detected only a few times. This chain joins TRBV12-3 or TRBV12-4 and TRBJ1-1, with D uncertain. This CDR3 is 14 amino acids long. V was cut by 7 bases and J by 0 bases, with 12 bases left in between. CDR3 residues: CASTMAGLNTEAFF. The CDR3 coding sequence is TGTGCCAGCACCATGGCTGGGCTGAACACTGAAGCTTTCTTT.

The chain is built from TRBV7-2 and TRBJ2-7; D is perhaps TRBD2 (6 bases). CDR3 length: 15 residues. The V gene's germline CDR1 is SGHTA and CDR2 FQGNSA. The V end lost 3 bases, the J end lost 0 bases, and 12 bases lay between the germline ends. Here the CDR3 reads CASSLGGIPSYEQYF. The CDR3, as DNA: TGTGCCAGCAGCTTGGGCGGGATCCCCTCCTACGAGCAGTACTTC.

Ten or more counts support this clonotype. V usage is TRBV4-1 and J usage is TRBJ1-6; no clear D gene. This CDR3 is 17 amino acids long. Germline V lookup: CDR1 MGHRA, CDR2 YSYEKL. Between the trimmed V and J ends, which lost 1 base and 5 bases, there was a span of 15 bases. The CDR3, as DNA: TGCGCCAGCAGCCAAGGACCGTCAAGGACCGATAATTCACCCCTCCACTTT. It is translated as CASSQGPSRTDNSPLHF.

This clonotype was seen repeatedly, ten times or more. The chain is built from TRBV5-4 and TRBJ2-5; D might be TRBD1 (5 bases). Germline lookup yields CDR1 SGHNT and CDR2 YYREEE (reference sequence). Trimming shortened V by 5 bases and J by 2 bases, and 13 bases separated the two germline ends. The CDR3 length is 14 residues. The CDR3 is CASSFYDSQETQYF. The CDR3 DNA reads TGTGCCAGCAGTTTTTATGACAGTCAAGAGACCCAGTACTTC.

There are many counts of this clonotype. The genes are TRBV6-1 and TRBJ2-3; no firm D call. This CDR3 is 15 amino acids long. Per the germline V gene, CDR1 is MNHNS and CDR2 is SASEGT. The V end lost 6 bases, the J end lost 4 bases, and 17 bases lay between the germline ends. This chain's CDR3 is CASSKDGSAADTQYF. In nucleotides, the CDR3 is TGTGCCAGCAGCAAGGACGGATCGGCCGCAGATACGCAGTATTTT.

The V call is TRBV4-2, the J call TRBJ1-1, with unresolved D. The CDR3 is made up of 16 amino acids. Trimming removed 3 bases from V and 2 bases from J, with 16 bases in between. Germline V gives CDR1 LGHNA, CDR2 YNFKEQ. CDR3 DNA: TGTGCCAGCAGCCACCCACCCAGAAACCGTAACACTGAAGCTTTCTTT. Translation gives CASSHPPRNRNTEAFF.

This clonotype has a count of ten or more. V is TRBV10-1 and J is TRBJ1-1; the D is unclear. The CDR3 has 15 amino acids. V shed 3 bases and J shed 2 bases, with 13 bases lying between them. Germline V gene data show CDR1 as WNHNN and CDR2 as SYGVQD (reference sequence). The CDR3 spells CASSDPGQPNTEAFF. The CDR3, as DNA: TGCGCCAGCAGTGATCCCGGGCAACCCAACACTGAAGCTTTCTTT.

This clonotype was recorded many times. The rearrangement uses TRBV20-1 and TRBJ2-3; possible D gene TRBD2, 5 bases. Germline CDR1 DFQATT, CDR2 SNEGSKA (reference sequence). Trimming removed 5 bases at V and 4 bases at J, with 13 bases between. CDR3 length equals 13 residues. The CDR3, as DNA: TGCAGTGCTGGGTCGTTCGGGGCAGATACGCAGTATTTT. Translating it yields CSAGSFGADTQYF.

This sequence joins TRBV19 and TRBJ2-5; no reliable D call. V was pared by 3 bases and J by 5 bases, with 10 bases between. CDR3 size: 13 residues. CDR1 and CDR2 (germline): LNHDA, SQIVND (reference sequence). The CDR3 reads CASSMGKWETQYF. DNA of the CDR3: TGTGCCAGTAGTATGGGGAAATGGGAGACCCAGTACTTC.

The chain employs TRBV29-1 and TRBJ2-7; a possible D gene is TRBD1 (5 bases). This CDR3 contains 13 residues. Germline loops: CDR1 SQVTM, CDR2 ANQGSEA. V lost 2 bases, J lost 4 bases, and 12 bases lay in between. CDR3 in amino acids: CSVELQQGYEQYF. CDR3 DNA: TGCAGCGTTGAACTCCAGCAGGGTTACGAGCAGTACTTC.

In its sample, this clonotype was seen many times. The rearrangement links TRBV19 to TRBJ2-6; D is undetermined. Germline lookup yields CDR1 LNHDA and CDR2 SQIVND (reference sequence). This CDR3 region has 15 residues. The ends were cut back, 3 bases at V and 3 bases at J, with 9 bases in the middle. CDR3 nucleotides: TGTGCCAGTAGTATCCTCAGCAGTGGGGCCAACGTCCTGACTTTC. Translated: CASSILSSGANVLTF. Full variable domain (outside the CDR3, taken from reference TRBV19 and TRBJ2-6): DGGITQSPKYLFRKEGQNVTLSCEQNLNHDAMYWYRQDPGQGLRLIYYSQIVNDFQKGDIAEGYSVSREKKESFPLTVTSAQKNPTAFYLCASSILSSGANVLTFGAGSRLTVL.

Points on this clonotype: Being one base from a much bigger clone, this may be a read error. The chain uses TRBV12-3 or TRBV12-4 and TRBJ2-7; no definite D call. V was pared by 3 bases and J by 8 bases, with 17 bases between. This CDR3 has 14 residues. The CDR3 sequence: CASSLGHSIDKQYF. In nucleotides, the CDR3 is TGTGCCAGCAGTTTGGGTCATTCAATCGACAAGCAGTACTTC.